This T cell receptor (beta chain) comes out of a study of blood T cell repertoires in COVID-19. For the study at large: T cells, B-cell-depleted T cells, or PBMCs supplied cDNA or gDNA.

Using immunoSEQ multiplex PCR, the repertoire was profiled, and TCRdb retains in-frame clones only, with some absent. Of approximately 220,000 clones in the sample, about 86% were seen once. Individuals aged about 18 to 89 years were recruited from 20 to 25 US areas. Within the 2 weeks before study entry, each person in the exposed group met a COVID-19 case. Looked up from germline, CDR1 is MDHEN and CDR2 is SYDVKM. Trimming removed 6 bases from V and 7 bases from J, with 19 bases in between. The CDR3 extends over 15 amino acids. The sequence derives from a woman in her twenties or thirties who had been exposed to COVID-19. The genes are TRBV28 and TRBJ1-5; weak D call: TRBD1 (5 bases). Sequencing was carried out using PBMCs or T cells enriched from blood (not recorded which). The CDR3 sequence: CASSQNWRGSQPQHF. The CDR3 bases are TGTGCCAGCAGCCAAAATTGGAGGGGTTCGCAGCCCCAGCATTTT.